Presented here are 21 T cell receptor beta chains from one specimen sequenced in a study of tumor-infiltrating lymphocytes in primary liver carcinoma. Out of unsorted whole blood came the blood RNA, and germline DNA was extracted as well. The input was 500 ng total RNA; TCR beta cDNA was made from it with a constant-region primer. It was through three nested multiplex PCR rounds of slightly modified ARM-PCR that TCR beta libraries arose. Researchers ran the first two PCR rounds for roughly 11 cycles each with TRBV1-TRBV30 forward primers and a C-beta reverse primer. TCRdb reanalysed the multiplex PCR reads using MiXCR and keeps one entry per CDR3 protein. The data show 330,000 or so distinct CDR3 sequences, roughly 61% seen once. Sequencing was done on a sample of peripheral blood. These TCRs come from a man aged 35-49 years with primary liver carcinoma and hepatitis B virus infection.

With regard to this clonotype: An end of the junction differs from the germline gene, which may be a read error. The chain's CDR3 is CASSFGTSDFNEQFF. Here the CDR3 DNA reads TGTGCCAGTAGCTTCGGGACTAGCGACTTCAATGAGCAGTTCTTC. This chain links TRBV11-2 with TRBJ2-1; 10 bases match TRBD2. The germline V gene encodes CDR1 SGHAT and CDR2 FQNNGV. The CDR3 is 15 amino acids. Combining the CDR3 with reference TRBV11-2 and TRBJ2-1 gives the whole variable domain EAGVAQSPRYKIIEKRQSVAFWCNPISGHATLYWYQQILGQGPKLLIQFQNNGVVDDSQLPKDRFSAERLKGVDSTLKIQPAKLEDSAVYLCASSFGTSDFNEQFFGPGTRLTVL.

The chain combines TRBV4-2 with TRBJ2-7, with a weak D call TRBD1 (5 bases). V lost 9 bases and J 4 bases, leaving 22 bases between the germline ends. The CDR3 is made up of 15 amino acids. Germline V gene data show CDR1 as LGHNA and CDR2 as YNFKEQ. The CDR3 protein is CASGPTRQSIYEQYF. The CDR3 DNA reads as TGTGCCAGTGGCCCTACGCGACAGAGCATATACGAGCAGTACTTC.

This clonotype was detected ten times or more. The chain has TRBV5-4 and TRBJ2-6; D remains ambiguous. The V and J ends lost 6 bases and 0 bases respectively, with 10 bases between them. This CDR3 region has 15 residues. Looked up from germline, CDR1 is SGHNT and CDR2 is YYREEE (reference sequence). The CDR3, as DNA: TGTGCCAGCACAGCTGACATCTCTGGGGCCAACGTCCTGACTTTC. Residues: CASTADISGANVLTF.

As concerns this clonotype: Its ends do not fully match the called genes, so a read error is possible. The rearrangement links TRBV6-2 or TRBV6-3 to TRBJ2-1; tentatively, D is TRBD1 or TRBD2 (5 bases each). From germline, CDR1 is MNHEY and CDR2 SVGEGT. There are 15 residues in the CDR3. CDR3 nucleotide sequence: TGTGCCAGCAATTACTCGGCCGGGGCCCACGGCCCACCGTTCTTC. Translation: CASNYSAGAHGPPFF.

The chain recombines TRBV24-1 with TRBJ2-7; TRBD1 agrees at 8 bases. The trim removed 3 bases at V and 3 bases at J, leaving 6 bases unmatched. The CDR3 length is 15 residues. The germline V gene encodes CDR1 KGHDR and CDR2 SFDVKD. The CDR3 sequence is CATSDVTGGIYEQYF. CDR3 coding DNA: TGTGCCACCAGTGATGTAACAGGGGGAATCTACGAGCAGTACTTC.

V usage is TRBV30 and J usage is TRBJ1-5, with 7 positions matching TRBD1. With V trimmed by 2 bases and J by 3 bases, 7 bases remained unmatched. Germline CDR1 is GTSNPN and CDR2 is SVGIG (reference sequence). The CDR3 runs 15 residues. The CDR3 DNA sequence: TGTGCCTGGAGTATGACCGGGACAGTCAATCAGCCCCAGCATTTT. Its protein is CAWSMTGTVNQPQHF.

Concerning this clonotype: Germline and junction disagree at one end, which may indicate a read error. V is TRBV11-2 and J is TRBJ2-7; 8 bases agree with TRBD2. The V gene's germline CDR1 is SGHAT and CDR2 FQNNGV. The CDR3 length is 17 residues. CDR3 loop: CASCLTDPGGNSYEQYF. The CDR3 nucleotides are TGTGCCAGCTGCTTGACGGATCCGGGGGGGAACTCCTACGAGCAGTACTTT. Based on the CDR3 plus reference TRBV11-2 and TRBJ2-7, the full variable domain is EAGVAQSPRYKIIEKRQSVAFWCNPISGHATLYWYQQILGQGPKLLIQFQNNGVVDDSQLPKDRFSAERLKGVDSTLKIQPAKLEDSAVYLCASCLTDPGGNSYEQYFGPGTRLTVT.

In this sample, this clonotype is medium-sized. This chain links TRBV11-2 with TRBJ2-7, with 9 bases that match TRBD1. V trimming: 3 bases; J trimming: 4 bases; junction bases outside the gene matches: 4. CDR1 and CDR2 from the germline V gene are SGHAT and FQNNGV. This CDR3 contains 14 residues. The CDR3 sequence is CASSLDRGFYEQYF. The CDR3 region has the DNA TGTGCCAGCAGCTTGGACAGGGGTTTTTACGAGCAGTACTTC.

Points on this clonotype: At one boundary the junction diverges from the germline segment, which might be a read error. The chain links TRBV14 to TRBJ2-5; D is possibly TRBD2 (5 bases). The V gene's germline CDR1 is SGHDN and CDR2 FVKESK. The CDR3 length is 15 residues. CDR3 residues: CVSSQVLATQETQYF. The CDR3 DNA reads TGTGTCAGCAGCCAAGTCTTAGCGACCCAAGAGACCCAGTACTTC.

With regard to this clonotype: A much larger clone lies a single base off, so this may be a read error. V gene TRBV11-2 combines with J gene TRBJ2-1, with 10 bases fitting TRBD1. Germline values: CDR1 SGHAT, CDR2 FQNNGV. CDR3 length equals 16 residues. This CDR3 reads CVGISPGTGAYNEQFF. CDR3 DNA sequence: TGTGTCGGCATCTCCCCAGGGACAGGGGCCTACAATGAGCAGTTCTTC.

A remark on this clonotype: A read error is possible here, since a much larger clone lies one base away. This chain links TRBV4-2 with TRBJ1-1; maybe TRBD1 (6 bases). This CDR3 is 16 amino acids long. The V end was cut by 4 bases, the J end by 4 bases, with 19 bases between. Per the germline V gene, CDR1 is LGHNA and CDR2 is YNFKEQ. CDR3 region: CASSPGDRRGRTEAFF. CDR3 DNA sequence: TGTGCCAGCAGCCCAGGGGACCGTAGGGGACGCACTGAAGCTTTCTTT.

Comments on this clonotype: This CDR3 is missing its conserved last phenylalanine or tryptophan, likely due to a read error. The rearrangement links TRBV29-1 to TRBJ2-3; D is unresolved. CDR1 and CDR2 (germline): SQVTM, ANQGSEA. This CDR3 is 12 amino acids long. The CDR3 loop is CRVTESTDTQYL. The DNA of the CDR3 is TGCAGGGTCACAGAAAGCACAGATACGCAGTATTTA.

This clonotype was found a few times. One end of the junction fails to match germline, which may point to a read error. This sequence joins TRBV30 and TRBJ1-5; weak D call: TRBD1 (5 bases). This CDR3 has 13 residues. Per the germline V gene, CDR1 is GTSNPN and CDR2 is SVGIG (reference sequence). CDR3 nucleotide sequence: TGTACCTGGAGCGTGGGGGGGAATCAGCCCCAGCATTTT. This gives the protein CTWSVGGNQPQHF. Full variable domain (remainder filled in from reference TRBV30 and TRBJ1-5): SQTIHQWPATLVQPVGSPLSLECTVEGTSNPNLYWYRQAAGRGLQLLFYSVGIGQISSEVPQNLSASRPQDRQFILSSKKLLLSDSGFYLCTWSVGGNQPQHFGDGTRLSIL.

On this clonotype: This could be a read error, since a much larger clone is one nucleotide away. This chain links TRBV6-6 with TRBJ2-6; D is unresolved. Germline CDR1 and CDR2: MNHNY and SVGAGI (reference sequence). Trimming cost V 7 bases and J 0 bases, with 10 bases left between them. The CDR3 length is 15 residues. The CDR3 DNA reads TGTGCCAGCACCCTCGGTCTCTCTGGGGCCAACGTCCTGACTTTC. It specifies CASTLGLSGANVLTF.

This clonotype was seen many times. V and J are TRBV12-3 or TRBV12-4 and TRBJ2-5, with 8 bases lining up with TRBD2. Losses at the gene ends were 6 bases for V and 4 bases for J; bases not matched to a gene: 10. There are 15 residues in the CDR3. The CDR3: CASRAGELAGETQYF. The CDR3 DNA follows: TGTGCCAGCAGGGCGGGTGAGCTAGCGGGAGAGACCCAGTACTTC.

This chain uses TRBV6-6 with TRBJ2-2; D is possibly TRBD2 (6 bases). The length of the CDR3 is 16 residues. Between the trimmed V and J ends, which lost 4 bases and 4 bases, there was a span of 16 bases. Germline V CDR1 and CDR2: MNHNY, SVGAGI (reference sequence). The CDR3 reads CASSSYEGGPTGELFF. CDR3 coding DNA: TGTGCCAGCAGTTCGTATGAGGGAGGTCCCACCGGGGAGCTGTTTTTT.

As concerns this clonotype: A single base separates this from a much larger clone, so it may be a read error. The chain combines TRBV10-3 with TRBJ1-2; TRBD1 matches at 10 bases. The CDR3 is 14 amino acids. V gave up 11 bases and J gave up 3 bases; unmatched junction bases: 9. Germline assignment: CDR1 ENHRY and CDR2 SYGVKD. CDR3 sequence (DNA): TGTGCCTTCACCGAGGGGACAGGGGACTATGGCTACACCTTC. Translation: CAFTEGTGDYGYTF.

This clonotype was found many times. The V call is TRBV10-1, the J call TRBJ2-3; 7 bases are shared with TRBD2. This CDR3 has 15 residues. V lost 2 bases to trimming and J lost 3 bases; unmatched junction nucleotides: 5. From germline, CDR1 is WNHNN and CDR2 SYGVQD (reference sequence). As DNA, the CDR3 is TGCGCCAGCAGTGAGGCGGTCGGGGGGACAGATACGCAGTATTTT. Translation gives CASSEAVGGTDTQYF.

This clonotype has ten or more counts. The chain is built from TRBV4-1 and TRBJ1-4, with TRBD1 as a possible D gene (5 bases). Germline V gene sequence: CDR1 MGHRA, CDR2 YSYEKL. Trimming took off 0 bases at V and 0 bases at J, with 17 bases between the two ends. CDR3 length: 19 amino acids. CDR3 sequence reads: CASSQEPGRITATNEKLFF. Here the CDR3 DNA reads TGCGCCAGCAGCCAAGAACCGGGACGCATCACGGCAACTAATGAAAAACTGTTTTTT.

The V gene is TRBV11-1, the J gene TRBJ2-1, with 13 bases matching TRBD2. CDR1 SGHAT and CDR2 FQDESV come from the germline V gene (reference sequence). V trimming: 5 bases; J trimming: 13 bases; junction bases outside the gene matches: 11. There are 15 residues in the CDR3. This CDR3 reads CASSQGTSGAYDQFF. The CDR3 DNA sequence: TGTGCCAGCAGCCAAGGGACTAGCGGGGCCTACGACCAGTTCTTC.

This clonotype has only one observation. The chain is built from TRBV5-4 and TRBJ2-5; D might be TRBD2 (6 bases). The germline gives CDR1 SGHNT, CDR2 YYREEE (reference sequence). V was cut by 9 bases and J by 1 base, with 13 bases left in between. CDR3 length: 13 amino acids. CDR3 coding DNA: TGTGCCACTAGCTCGCGGGGCCAAGAGACCCAGTACTTC. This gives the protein CATSSRGQETQYF.